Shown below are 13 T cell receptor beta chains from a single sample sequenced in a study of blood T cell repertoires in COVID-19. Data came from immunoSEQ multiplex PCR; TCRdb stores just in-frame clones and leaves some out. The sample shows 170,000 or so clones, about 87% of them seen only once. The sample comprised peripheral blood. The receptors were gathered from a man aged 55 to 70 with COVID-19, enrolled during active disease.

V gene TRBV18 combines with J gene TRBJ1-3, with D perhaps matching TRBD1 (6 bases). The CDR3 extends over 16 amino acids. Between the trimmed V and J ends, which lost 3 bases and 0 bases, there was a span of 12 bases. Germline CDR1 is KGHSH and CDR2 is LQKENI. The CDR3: CASSPGHASSGNTIYF. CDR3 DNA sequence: TGTGCCAGCTCACCGGGACACGCCAGCTCTGGAAACACCATATATTTT.

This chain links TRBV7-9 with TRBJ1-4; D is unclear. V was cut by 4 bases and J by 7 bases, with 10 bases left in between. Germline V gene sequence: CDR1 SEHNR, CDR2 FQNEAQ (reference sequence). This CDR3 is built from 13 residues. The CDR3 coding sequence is TGTGCCAGCAGCTCCCGCCGGGGTGAAAAACTGTTTTTT. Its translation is CASSSRRGEKLFF.

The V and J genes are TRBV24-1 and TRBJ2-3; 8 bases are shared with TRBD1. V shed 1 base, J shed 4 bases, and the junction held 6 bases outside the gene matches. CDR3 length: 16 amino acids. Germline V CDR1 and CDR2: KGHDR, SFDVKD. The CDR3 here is CATSDLGRGQADTQYF. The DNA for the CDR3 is TGTGCCACCAGTGATTTAGGCAGGGGGCAAGCAGATACGCAGTATTTT.

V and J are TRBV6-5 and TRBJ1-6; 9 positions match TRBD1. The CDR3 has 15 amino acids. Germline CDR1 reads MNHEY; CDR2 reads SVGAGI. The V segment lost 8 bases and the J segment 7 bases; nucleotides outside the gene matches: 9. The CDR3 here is CASRLGTGSNSPLHF. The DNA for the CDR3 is TGTGCCAGCCGCTTGGGGACAGGGAGCAATTCACCCCTCCACTTT.

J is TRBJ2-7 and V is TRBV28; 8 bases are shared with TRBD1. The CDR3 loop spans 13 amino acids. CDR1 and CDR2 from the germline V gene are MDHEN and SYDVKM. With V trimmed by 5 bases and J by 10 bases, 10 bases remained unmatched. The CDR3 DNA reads TGTGCCAGCAGTACCCGGACAGGGAGCGGCCAGTACTTC. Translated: CASSTRTGSGQYF.

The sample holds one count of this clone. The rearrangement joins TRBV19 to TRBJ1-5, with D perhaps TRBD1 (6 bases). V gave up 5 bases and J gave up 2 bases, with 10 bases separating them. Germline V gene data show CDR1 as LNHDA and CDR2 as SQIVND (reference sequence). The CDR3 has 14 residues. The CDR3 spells CASSANRGNQPQHF. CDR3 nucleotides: TGTGCCAGTAGTGCCAACAGGGGCAATCAGCCCCAGCATTTT.

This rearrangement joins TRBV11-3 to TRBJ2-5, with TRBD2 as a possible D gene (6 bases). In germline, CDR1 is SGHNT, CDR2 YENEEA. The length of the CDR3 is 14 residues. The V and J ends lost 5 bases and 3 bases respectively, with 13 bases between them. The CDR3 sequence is CASSRYGGKETQYF. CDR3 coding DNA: TGTGCCAGCAGCCGATACGGCGGGAAAGAGACCCAGTACTTC.

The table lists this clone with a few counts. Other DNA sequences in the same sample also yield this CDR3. The CDR3 here is CASSQVQGDEAFF. For the CDR3, the DNA is TGTGCCAGCAGCCAAGTACAGGGGGATGAAGCTTTCTTT. V usage is TRBV3-1 (or the pseudogene TRBV3-2) and J usage is TRBJ1-1, with 8 positions matching TRBD1. From germline, CDR1 is LGHDT and CDR2 YNNKEL (reference sequence). With V trimmed by 1 base and J by 7 bases, 2 bases remained unmatched. The CDR3 is 13 residues long.

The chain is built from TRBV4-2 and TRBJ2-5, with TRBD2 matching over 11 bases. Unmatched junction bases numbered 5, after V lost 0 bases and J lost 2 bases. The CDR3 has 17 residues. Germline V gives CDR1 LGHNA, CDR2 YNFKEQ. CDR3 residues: CASSQDRGTSGQETQYF. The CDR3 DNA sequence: TGTGCCAGCAGCCAAGACCGCGGGACTAGCGGACAAGAGACCCAGTACTTC.

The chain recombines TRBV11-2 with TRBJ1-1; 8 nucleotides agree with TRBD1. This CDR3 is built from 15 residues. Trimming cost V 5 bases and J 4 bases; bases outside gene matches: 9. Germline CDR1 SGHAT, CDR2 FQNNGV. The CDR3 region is CASSGRQGTSTEAFF. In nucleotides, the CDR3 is TGTGCCAGCAGCGGGCGACAGGGGACCTCCACTGAAGCTTTCTTT.

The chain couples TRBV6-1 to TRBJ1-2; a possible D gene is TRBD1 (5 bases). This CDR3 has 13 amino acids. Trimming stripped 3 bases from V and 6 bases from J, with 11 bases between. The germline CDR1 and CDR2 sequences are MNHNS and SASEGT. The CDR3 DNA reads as TGTGCCAGCAGTGACAGGGTAGGCGATGGCTACACCTTC. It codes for CASSDRVGDGYTF.

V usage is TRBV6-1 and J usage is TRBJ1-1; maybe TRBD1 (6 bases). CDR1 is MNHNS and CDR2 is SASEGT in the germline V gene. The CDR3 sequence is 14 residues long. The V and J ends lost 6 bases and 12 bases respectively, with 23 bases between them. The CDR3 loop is CASRHRSGGNQTFF. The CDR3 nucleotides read TGTGCCAGCAGACACCGGTCTGGGGGCAATCAGACTTTCTTT.

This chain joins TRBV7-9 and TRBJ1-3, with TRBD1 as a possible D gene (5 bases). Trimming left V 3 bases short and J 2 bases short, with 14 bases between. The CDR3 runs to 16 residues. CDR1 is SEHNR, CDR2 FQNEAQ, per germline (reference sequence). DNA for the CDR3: TGTGCCAGCAGCTTGCGGCAGACAGTAACTGGAAACACCATATATTTT. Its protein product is CASSLRQTVTGNTIYF. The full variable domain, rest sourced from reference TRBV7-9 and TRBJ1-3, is DTGVSQNPRHKITKRGQNVTFRCDPISEHNRLYWYRQTLGQGPEFLTYFQNEAQLEKSRLLSDRFSAERPKGSFSTLEIQRTEQGDSAMYLCASSLRQTVTGNTIYFGEGSWLTVV.